This section outlines one T cell receptor beta chain sequence together with its context. What it recognizes is unknown. This entry belongs to a study of PD-1 blockade in mismatch repair-deficient tumors. Study-level information: Patients had about a dozen mismatch repair-deficient cancer types and were previously treated and progressing. Study-level findings and limits: Tumor-resident clones, often undetectable pretreatment in blood, expanded then contracted after pembrolizumab.

Clones were read by immunoSEQ multiplex PCR, and TCRdb kept only the in-frame ones, dropping some. The sample records around 100,000 clones, 65% to 80% being singletons. Mismatch repair deficiency was confirmed in all patients, by PCR or immunohistochemistry. The TCR-sequenced patients were a few responders to pembrolizumab. This CDR3 has 14 residues. The V and J ends lost 1 base and 3 bases respectively, with 9 bases between them. Germline-derived CDR1 and CDR2 are MGHRA and YSYEKL. The sequence came from an adult with mismatch repair-deficient cancer. The material was peripheral blood, obtained roughly 13 months after starting pembrolizumab. V usage is TRBV4-1 and J usage is TRBJ1-1; D gene unclear. The CDR3 DNA reads as TGCGCCAGCAGCCAAGTCCCTGGAGACACTGAAGCTTTCTTT. This gives the protein CASSQVPGDTEAFF.